This TCR beta chain was obtained from a study of response to subunit inactivated influenza vaccine. TCRdb fed the RT-PCR reads into MiXCR, producing one record per CDR3 protein. The profile shows 540,000 or so distinct CDR3 sequences, 10% to 15% of them singletons. Germline CDR1 reads SGDLS; CDR2 reads YYNGEE. The CDR3 has 15 residues. V was clipped by 4 bases and J by 4 bases; unmatched bases: 9. This clonotype was found many times. The J gene is TRBJ2-7, the V gene TRBV9; 9 nucleotides line up with TRBD1. The source of this sequence is a man in his forties or fifties who received an inactivated influenza vaccine. The sequencing used PBMCs from blood, collected 35 to 45 days after vaccination. The CDR3 region has the DNA TGTGCCAGCAGCCCACCGGGACAGGGATGGTACGAGCAGTACTTC. This codes for CASSPPGQGWYEQYF.